This T cell receptor (beta chain) was captured by sequencing in a study of blood T cell repertoires in COVID-19. About the research overall: The United States, Italy and Spain were the sources of the acute and convalescent COVID-19 samples.

This clone was observed a few times. The V and J ends lost 5 bases and 7 bases, in that order; junction bases with no gene match: 7. Germline CDR1 reads GTSNPN; CDR2 reads SVGIG (reference sequence). This CDR3 has 13 amino acids. Sequencing used immunoSEQ multiplex PCR; TCRdb keeps in-frame clones, though not all of them. Of more than 90,000 clones listed, 85% are singletons. Input material: peripheral blood. The sequence derives from a man of 80 years or more with acute or convalescent COVID-19. The V call is TRBV30, the J call TRBJ1-5; 8 bases fit TRBD1. In DNA form, the CDR3 reads TGTGCCTGGGGTAGGGCAGGGGGCCAGCCCCAGCATTTT. Translating gives CAWGRAGGQPQHF.